This T cell receptor (beta chain) appears in the sequencing data of a study of T cell clones after liver transplantation. Sequenced by immunoSEQ multiplex PCR; TCRdb stores in-frame clones only, minus some. The sample shows 40,000 to 55,000 clones, around 84% of them seen only once. The CDR3 runs 12 residues. The germline V and J ends were trimmed by 1 base and 7 bases, with 7 bases remaining between them. The germline CDR1 and CDR2 sequences are SEHNR and FQNEAQ (reference sequence). The chain joins TRBV7-9 to TRBJ1-1; D gene ambiguous. This sample comprised CD4+ T cells from blood, obtained 24 months after liver transplant. This receptor was obtained from a human patient who received a liver transplant. A share of the T cells may be of graft donor origin. Written as DNA, the CDR3 is TGTGCCAGCAGCTTAGGGTTGGATGAAGCTTTCTTT. Encoded protein: CASSLGLDEAFF.